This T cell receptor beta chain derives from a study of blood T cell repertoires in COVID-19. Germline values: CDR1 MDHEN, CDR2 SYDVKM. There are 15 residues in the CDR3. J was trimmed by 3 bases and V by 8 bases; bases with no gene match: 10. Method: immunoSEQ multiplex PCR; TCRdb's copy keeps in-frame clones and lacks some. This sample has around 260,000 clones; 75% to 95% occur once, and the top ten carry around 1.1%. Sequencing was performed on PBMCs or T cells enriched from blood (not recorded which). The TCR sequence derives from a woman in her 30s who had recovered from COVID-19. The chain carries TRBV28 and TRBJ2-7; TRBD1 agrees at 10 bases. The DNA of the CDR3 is TGTGCCAGCGGTGAGGCGGGACAGGGGAACTACGAGCAGTACTTC. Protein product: CASGEAGQGNYEQYF.